This entry concerns a single TCR beta chain. The data belong to a study of T cell changes during pregnancy in multiple sclerosis. V was trimmed by 6 bases and J by 0 bases, leaving 12 bases between them. CDR1 SGHRS and CDR2 YFSETQ come from the germline V gene. This CDR3 is 14 amino acids long. Only in-frame clones appear in the TCRdb table, and some are missing; sequencing was by immunoSEQ multiplex PCR. The sample contains approximately 41,000 clones, approximately 91% of which appear only once. What was sequenced was PBMCs (not recorded whether the cells were cultured). This receptor was obtained from a female donor with multiple sclerosis, enrolled in a pregnancy study. The chain uses TRBV5-1 and TRBJ1-1; the D gene is possibly TRBD1 (5 bases). CDR3: CASKSGQLNTEAFF. In DNA, the CDR3 is TGCGCCAGCAAATCAGGACAACTGAACACTGAAGCTTTCTTT.